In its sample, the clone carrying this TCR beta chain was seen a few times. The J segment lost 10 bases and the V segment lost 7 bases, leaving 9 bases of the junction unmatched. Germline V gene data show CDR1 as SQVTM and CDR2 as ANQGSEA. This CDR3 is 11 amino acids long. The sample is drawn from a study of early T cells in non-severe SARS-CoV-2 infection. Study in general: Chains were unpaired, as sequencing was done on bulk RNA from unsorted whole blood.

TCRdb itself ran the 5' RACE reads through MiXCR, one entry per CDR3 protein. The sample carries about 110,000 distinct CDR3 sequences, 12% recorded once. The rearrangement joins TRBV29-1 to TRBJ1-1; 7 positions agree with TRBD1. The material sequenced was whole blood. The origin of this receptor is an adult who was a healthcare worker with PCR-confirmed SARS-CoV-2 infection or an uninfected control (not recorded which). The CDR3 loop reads CSALQGKRAFF. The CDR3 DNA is TGCAGCGCCTTACAGGGGAAAAGAGCTTTCTTT.